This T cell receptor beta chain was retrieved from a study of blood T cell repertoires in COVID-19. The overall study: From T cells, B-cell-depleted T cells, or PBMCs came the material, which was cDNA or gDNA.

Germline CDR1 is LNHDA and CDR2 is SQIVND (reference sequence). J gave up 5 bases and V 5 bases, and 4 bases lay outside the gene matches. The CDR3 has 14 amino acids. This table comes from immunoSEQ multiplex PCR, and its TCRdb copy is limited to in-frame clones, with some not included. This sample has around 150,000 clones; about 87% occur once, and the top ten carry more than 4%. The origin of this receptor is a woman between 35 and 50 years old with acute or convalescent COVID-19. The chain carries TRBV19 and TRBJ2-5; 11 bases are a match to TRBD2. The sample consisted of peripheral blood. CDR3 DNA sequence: TGTGCCAGTAGTTTTAGCGGGGGGGCGGAGACCCAGTACTTC. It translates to CASSFSGGAETQYF.